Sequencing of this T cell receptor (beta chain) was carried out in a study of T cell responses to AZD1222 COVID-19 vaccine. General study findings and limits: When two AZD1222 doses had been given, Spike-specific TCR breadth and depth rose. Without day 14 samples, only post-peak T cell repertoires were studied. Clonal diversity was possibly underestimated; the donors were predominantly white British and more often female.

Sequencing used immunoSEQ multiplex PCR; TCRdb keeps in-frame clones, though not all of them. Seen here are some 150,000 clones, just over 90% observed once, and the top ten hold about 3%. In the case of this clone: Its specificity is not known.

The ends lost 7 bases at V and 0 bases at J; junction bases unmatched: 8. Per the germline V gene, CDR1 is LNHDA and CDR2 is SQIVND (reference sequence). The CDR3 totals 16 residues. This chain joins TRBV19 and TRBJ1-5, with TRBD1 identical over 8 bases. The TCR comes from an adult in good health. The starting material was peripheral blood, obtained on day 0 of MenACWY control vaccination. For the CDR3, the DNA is TGTGCCAGTACCCCTAGGGACAGGAATAGCAATCAGCCCCAGCATTTT. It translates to CASTPRDRNSNQPQHF.